Following are 11 T cell receptor beta chains from one sample sequenced in a study of beta chain features in type 1 diabetes. The study reverse transcribed the entire isolated RNA, so it sequenced expressed TCRB transcripts. Assay used: immunoSEQ multiplex PCR; TCRdb lists only in-frame clones, some missing. The sample records under 450,000 clones, more than 11% being singletons. Sequences were obtained from naive CD4+ T cells from blood. The receptors stem from a man aged 25-45 years in good health.

This clone was found a few times. The CDR3 DNA sequence: TGTGCCAGCAGCTCTGCGGGAGGTCATCATGAGCAGTTCTTC. Encoded protein: CASSSAGGHHEQFF. The rearrangement uses TRBV11-3 and TRBJ2-1; TRBD2 matches at 8 bases. J lost 8 bases, V lost 4 bases, and 7 bases had no gene match. The germline V gene encodes CDR1 SGHNT and CDR2 YENEEA. The CDR3 loop spans 14 amino acids.

The V call is TRBV7-9, the J call TRBJ2-6, with a possible D match to TRBD1 (5 bases). Trimming took 5 bases from V and 4 from J, leaving 18 bases between them. The germline gives CDR1 SEHNR, CDR2 FQNEAQ (reference sequence). The CDR3 length is 17 residues. In DNA form, the CDR3 reads TGTGCCAGCAGCGTAACCCCGGCGACAGTAGGGGCCAACGTCCTGACTTTC. This encodes CASSVTPATVGANVLTF.

The sample holds one count of this clone. This CDR3 reads CASSGRDRVNTEAFF. The CDR3 nucleotides are TGTGCCAGCAGCGGCCGGGACAGGGTCAACACTGAAGCTTTCTTT. The chain combines TRBV5-4 with TRBJ1-1, with 9 bases fitting TRBD1. The length of the CDR3 is 15 residues. CDR1 is SGHNT and CDR2 is YYREEE in the germline V gene (reference sequence). After removal of 4 bases from V and 2 bases from J, the junction contained 6 bases not matched to a gene.

The chain combines TRBV5-1 with TRBJ2-3; no clear D gene. With 0 bases removed from V and 10 bases from J, the gap between germline ends came to 15 bases. There are 14 residues in the CDR3. The V gene's germline CDR1 is SGHRS and CDR2 YFSETQ. The CDR3 DNA follows: TGCGCCAGCAGCTTGGAGAGTCTAAAGTCATCGCAGTATTTT. This codes for CASSLESLKSSQYF. Using reference TRBV5-1 and TRBJ2-3 for the parts outside the CDR3, the full variable domain is KAGVTQTPRYLIKTRGQQVTLSCSPISGHRSVSWYQQTPGQGLQFLFEYFSETQRNKGNFPGRFSGRQFSNSRSEMNVSTLELGDSALYLCASSLESLKSSQYFGPGTRLTVL.

The V gene is TRBV18, the J gene TRBJ2-6; D is undetermined. The CDR3 is made up of 16 amino acids. V gave up 6 bases and J gave up 0 bases, with 12 bases separating them. Germline CDR1 is KGHSH and CDR2 is LQKENI. CDR3 DNA sequence: TGTGCCAGCTCGCCCCTCTTGGACTCTGGGGCCAACGTCCTGACTTTC. Translation gives CASSPLLDSGANVLTF.

The chain joins TRBV7-8 to TRBJ2-3, with 10 bases aligning to TRBD2. CDR3 length equals 16 residues. Germline CDR1 reads SGHVS; CDR2 reads FQNEAQ. V shed 0 bases, J shed 2 bases, and the junction held 2 bases outside the gene matches. CDR3 residues: CASSLALAGYTDTQYF. CDR3 in DNA: TGTGCCAGCAGCTTAGCACTAGCGGGGTACACAGATACGCAGTATTTT.

The CDR3 nucleotides are TGTGCTAGTGGGGGACAGGGGTCAGATACGCAGTATTTT. Residues: CASGGQGSDTQYF. The genes are TRBV12-5 and TRBJ2-3; 10 nucleotides match TRBD1. With 6 bases clipped from V and 4 bases from J, the junction kept 1 base outside the gene matches. The CDR3 has 13 residues. Germline V gene data show CDR1 as LGHNT and CDR2 as FRNRAP.

There are a few counts of this clone. The CDR3 region is CASSPTGAGGPSTDTQYF. CDR3 in DNA: TGCGCCAGCAGCCCGACAGGGGCCGGCGGGCCAAGCACAGATACGCAGTATTTT. The chain links TRBV4-1 to TRBJ2-3, with 8 nucleotides matching TRBD1. The germline gives CDR1 MGHRA, CDR2 YSYEKL. V lost 4 bases, J lost 0 bases, and 12 bases stayed unmatched. The CDR3 covers 18 residues.

This clone was counted a few times. The chain employs TRBV23-1 and TRBJ2-7; 9 bases align to TRBD1. TRBV23-1 is annotated as an ORF whose role is uncertain. The V gene end was trimmed by 4 bases and the J gene end by 2 bases; junction bases not matched to a gene: 6. This CDR3 is 15 amino acids long. The CDR3 bases are TGCGCCAGCAGTCGGACAGGGGATACACCCTACGAGCAGTACGTC. It is translated as CASSRTGDTPYEQYV.

There are a few counts of this clone. The chain joins TRBV7-9 to TRBJ2-1; 11 bases line up with TRBD2. Germline V CDR1 and CDR2: SEHNR, FQNEAQ (reference sequence). The CDR3 length is 15 residues. The trim removed 3 bases at V and 4 bases at J, leaving 2 bases unmatched. CDR3 region: CASSFSSGRYNEQFF. CDR3 in DNA: TGTGCCAGCAGCTTCTCTAGCGGGAGGTACAATGAGCAGTTCTTC.

The V and J genes are TRBV4-3 and TRBJ2-6; D is unclear. V lost 0 bases to trimming and J lost 0 bases, with 6 bases between them. Germline values: CDR1 LGHNA, CDR2 YSLEER. The CDR3 has 16 residues. CDR3 sequence reads: CASSQDRRSGANVLTF. The CDR3 nucleotides read TGCGCCAGCAGCCAAGATCGGCGCTCTGGGGCCAACGTCCTGACTTTC.